Listed below are T cell receptor beta chains from one sample, sequenced in a study of blood T cell repertoires in COVID-19. This table comes from immunoSEQ multiplex PCR, and its TCRdb copy is limited to in-frame clones, with some not included. The profile shows roughly 260,000 clones, 75% to 90% of them singletons. Sequenced sample: PBMCs or T cells enriched from blood (not recorded which). These receptor sequences come from a woman aged 45 to 65 who had recovered from COVID-19. CDR3s include the opening cysteine and the closing phenylalanine or tryptophan. For some rows the clone size is stated as once, few or many, or as a class when expanded; others skip it.

>TRBV7-9|TRBJ2-1|-|12
CASSSLATEQFF
>TRBV28|TRBJ2-1|-|13
CASSFLAVHEQFF
>TRBV24-1|TRBJ2-5|-|15
CATSDAGTGKETQYF
>TRBV19|TRBJ2-2|-|15
CASSNRAVNTGELFF
>TRBV11-2|TRBJ1-5|few|14
CASSARAENQPQHF
>TRBV20-1|TRBJ2-4|-|11
CSAGVQGQGYF
>TRBV7-9|TRBJ1-1|-|14
CASSFEQLNTEAFF
>TRBV28|TRBJ2-5|once|17
CASSFGTSGRVRETQYF
>TRBV11-1|TRBJ2-7|-|16
CASSLDYAGGIYEQYF
>TRBV7-6|TRBJ2-2|-|19
CASSFTLLAGGPNTGELFF
>TRBV11-2|TRBJ2-7|-|14
CASSPLGLYYEQYF
>TRBV7-2|TRBJ2-3|-|18
CASSLGLAGTLYTDTQYF
>TRBV5-1|TRBJ2-7|-|19
CASSPGGTSGRRINYEQYF
>TRBV5-1|TRBJ1-1|-|15
CASRGTVRSNTEAFF
>TRBV5-1|TRBJ1-1|-|14
CASSPGTGNTEAFF
>TRBV7-9|TRBJ1-1|-|14
CASSSRDRVAEAFF
>TRBV6-1|TRBJ1-5|-|17
CASSAAEGQGATQPQHF
>TRBV12-3/TRBV12-4|TRBJ1-2|-|12
CASSRANYGYTF
>TRBV6-5|TRBJ1-5|-|13
CASSPEEGQPQHF
>TRBV5-1|TRBJ2-7|-|17
CASSLSFRAGASYEQYF
>TRBV19|TRBJ1-1|-|15
CASGGGRWRNTEAFF
>TRBV16|TRBJ1-1|-|12
CASSRGGTEAFF
>TRBV2|TRBJ2-1|-|13
CASSLAGLHEQFF
>TRBV5-1|TRBJ1-2|-|15
CASSLIVQGVDGYTF
>TRBV4-1|TRBJ2-7|-|14
CASSPRTGINEQYF
>TRBV5-1|TRBJ2-1|-|16
CASSSAGLAGRNEQFF
>TRBV24-1|TRBJ2-5|-|15
CATSDPGTAGETQYF
>TRBV3-1/TRBV3-2|TRBJ1-2|-|11
CASRQGQGYTF
>TRBV27|TRBJ2-1|-|17
CASSPGGGDRLYNEQFF
>TRBV7-2|TRBJ1-2|once|15
CASSLAATGFYGYTF
>TRBV2|TRBJ1-2|-|12
CASRVLIYGYTF
>TRBV12-3/TRBV12-4|TRBJ2-1|-|12
CASSLGPNEQFF
>TRBV2|TRBJ1-2|-|13
CASSSGGSYGYTF
>TRBV28|TRBJ1-5|once|14
CASSLMGGYQPQHF
>TRBV7-9|TRBJ1-5|once|14
CASSQTGEHQPQHF
>TRBV28|TRBJ2-2|-|16
CASSKAGVENTGELFF
>TRBV15|TRBJ2-1|-|12
CATSRGGTEQFF
>TRBV2|TRBJ2-7|-|11
CASTVSYEQYF
>TRBV28|TRBJ2-5|few|12
CASSSYQETQYF
>TRBV5-4|TRBJ2-3|-|17
CASSSGGLAGLKDTQYF
>TRBV11-1|TRBJ2-3|once|14
CASSGRQGTDTQYF
>TRBV29-1|TRBJ1-1|-|15
CSALEANLVDTEAFF
>TRBV4-1|TRBJ2-5|-|15
CASSQQTSLPETQYF
>TRBV29-1|TRBJ2-1|-|15
CSDGSGQGIYNEQFF
>TRBV18|TRBJ2-7|-|13
CASSTSGGSEQYF
>TRBV2|TRBJ2-6|-|14
CASSAQAGANVLTF
>TRBV24-1|TRBJ2-5|-|15
CATSDAPGLQETQYF
>TRBV14|TRBJ1-2|few|14
CASSQFRDRHGYTF
>TRBV15|TRBJ2-4|-|12
CATSSESNIQYF
>TRBV4-1|TRBJ1-1|-|16
CASSQMGWEGGTEAFF
>TRBV3-1/TRBV3-2|TRBJ2-7|few|15
CASSMGHLSSYEQYF
>TRBV7-3|TRBJ2-2|-|15
CASSSGTGNTGELFF
>TRBV11-3|TRBJ2-2|-|14
CASSLTGNTGELFF
>TRBV7-2|TRBJ1-2|-|14
CASSLAGAGLGYTF